The TCR beta chain described here comes from a study of cytotoxic CD8 clonotypes in ibrutinib-treated CLL. Study-level information: Among the samples, the mean was roughly 280,000 productive templates and about 90,000 productive rearrangements.

In regard to this clone: What it binds is not known.

With sequencing, the targeted depth ranged from 1 in 200,000 to 1 in 1 million T cells. TCRdb's copy holds only in-frame clones and misses some; the assay was immunoSEQ multiplex PCR. Of about 300,000 clones in the sample, roughly 67% were seen once. Study conclusions and caveats: Patients had baseline clonality above age-matched healthy donors, and this clonality moved with circulating CD8+ T-cell counts.

The V segment lost 0 bases and the J segment 5 bases; nucleotides outside the gene matches: 3. The length of the CDR3 is 15 residues. Germline V gene lookup returns CDR1 KGHSH and CDR2 LQKENI. The V and J genes are TRBV18 and TRBJ1-4; 7 nucleotides align to TRBD1. This sample comprised PBMCs, obtained after 36 months of ibrutinib treatment. The sequence was obtained from a human donor with chronic lymphocytic leukemia. CDR3 sequence (DNA): TGTGCCAGCTCACCACCGGGACAGATAAATGAAAAACTGTTTTTT. Amino acid sequence: CASSPPGQINEKLFF. Supplemented by reference TRBV18 and TRBJ1-4, the full variable domain reads NAGVMQNPRHLVRRRGQEARLRCSPMKGHSHVYWYRQLPEEGLKFMVYLQKENIIDESGMPKERFSAEFPKEGPSILRIQQVVRGDSAAYFCASSPPGQINEKLFFGSGTQLSVL.